This TCR beta chain was documented in a study of Ad26.COV2.S vaccination and SARS-CoV-2 variants. TCRdb's table, derived via immunoSEQ multiplex PCR, lists solely in-frame clones and lacks some. Altogether about 350,000 clones are present, around 84% being singletons, with the ten largest covering roughly 3.5%. Documented treatment: around 19 received Ad26.COV2.S at low or high dose, single or two shots; 5 received placebo; per-sample allocation not given. Specimens were obtained on day 63 following the first vaccine or placebo injection. The sample came from a Boston adult aged 18-55 years. The sample consisted of peripheral blood, taken in a trial of Ad26.COV2.S vaccine versus placebo. This TCR was sampled from a person between 18 and 65 years old who received the Ad26.COV2.S COVID-19 vaccine or a placebo.

CDR3 nucleotides: TGTGCCAGCAGCCCCCGGGTAGCGGGCTCGGATACGCAGTATTTT. The encoded protein is CASSPRVAGSDTQYF. J is TRBJ2-3 and V is TRBV9; 7 positions match TRBD2. Germline-derived CDR1 and CDR2 are SGDLS and YYNGEE. Losses at the gene ends were 4 bases for V and 6 bases for J; bases not matched to a gene: 11. The CDR3 sequence is 15 residues long.